The 29 T cell receptor beta chains reported below all come from one sample, sequenced in a study of T cell clusters in autoimmune cytopenias. TRB amplification used approximately 250 ng of peripheral blood genomic DNA. TRB rearrangements were amplified by touch-down multiplex PCR with mixed TRB-A/B primers. TCRdb reanalyzed the multiplex PCR reads, giving one entry per CDR3 protein sequence and no DNA. Its clone listing holds about 1,900 distinct CDR3 sequences. The sample was peripheral blood. Every receptor here comes from a human donor with an autoimmune cytopenia, with autoimmune hepatitis or in good health (not recorded which).

The V and J genes are TRBV27 and TRBJ2-7. Germline lookup yields CDR1 MNHEY and CDR2 SMNVEV (reference sequence). This CDR3 has 12 residues. The CDR3 region is CASSLSFGIQYF.

Considering frequency, this clonotype is medium-sized. The chain is built from TRBV20-1 and TRBJ2-7; checking the TCRdb D call of TRBD1 is not possible without DNA. The CDR3 is made up of 14 amino acids. Germline V gene sequence: CDR1 DFQATT, CDR2 SNEGSKA (reference sequence). The CDR3 sequence is CSASAGTGIYEQYF.

Measured by frequency, this clonotype is medium-sized. The chain joins TRBV19 to TRBJ1-2; TCRdb gives TRBD1 as the D gene, but with no DNA this cannot be confirmed. This CDR3 spans 14 amino acids. CDR1 LNHDA and CDR2 SQIVND come from the germline V gene (reference sequence). This CDR3 is CASSSYGQGYGYTF.

This clonotype is classed as medium-sized by frequency. This chain links TRBV19 with TRBJ1-5. The CDR3 length is 15 residues. CDR1 and CDR2 (germline): LNHDA, SQIVND (reference sequence). This chain's CDR3 is CASSISTGIHQPQHF.

The chain combines TRBV29-1 with TRBJ2-1; the TRBD1 assignment by TCRdb is unverifiable without DNA. Per the germline V gene, CDR1 is SQVTM and CDR2 is ANQGSEA. The CDR3 consists of 12 residues. CDR3 residues: CSAHRGGDEQFF.

Considering frequency, this clonotype is medium-sized. This chain joins TRBV27 and TRBJ1-2; the D call of TRBD1 rests on TCRdb alone, since no DNA is present to check it. Germline V lookup: CDR1 MNHEY, CDR2 SMNVEV (reference sequence). CDR3 length equals 14 residues. The CDR3 spells CASSQGTRAYGYTF.

Frequency places this clonotype as medium-sized. The chain recombines TRBV6-5 with TRBJ2-5; TCRdb gives TRBD2 as the D gene, but with no DNA this cannot be confirmed. CDR3 length equals 16 residues. Germline V CDR1 and CDR2: MNHEY, SVGAGI. The CDR3 spells CASSDGTSGSMETQYF.

The rearrangement uses TRBV6-1 and TRBJ2-5; TCRdb's D gene call, TRBD2, goes unchecked for lack of DNA. The CDR3 spans 16 residues. Per germline, CDR1 MNHNS and CDR2 SASEGT. CDR3 sequence reads: CASSDFWAGGEETQYF.

This clonotype is deemed medium-sized by its frequency. This chain uses TRBV12-3 or TRBV12-4 with TRBJ1-2. This CDR3 comprises 15 residues. This CDR3 reads CATSLRVLANYGYTF.

This clonotype is called medium-sized (0.01 to 0.1%) based on its frequency. The gene calls are TRBV7-6 and TRBJ2-7; lacking DNA, the TRBD2 call made by TCRdb goes unchecked. The CDR3 spans 15 residues. Germline-derived CDR1 and CDR2 are SGHVS and FNYEAQ. The CDR3 sequence: CASSALAGGPYEQYF.

Judged by frequency, this clonotype is medium-sized. The rearrangement uses TRBV7-9 and TRBJ1-3; TCRdb proposes TRBD1, but this gene call is untestable without DNA. There are 13 residues in the CDR3. Germline V gene lookup returns CDR1 SEHNR and CDR2 FQNEAQ (reference sequence). The CDR3: CASSGMGADTIYF.

According to its frequency, this clonotype is medium-sized (0.01 to 0.1%). The V call is TRBV11-3, the J call TRBJ2-3; TCRdb calls TRBD1, which cannot be checked without DNA. This CDR3 region has 14 residues. CDR1 is SGHNT and CDR2 is YENEEA in the germline V gene. The CDR3 sequence: CASSSGQGTDTQYF.

V is TRBV7-9 and J is TRBJ2-5; TCRdb indicates TRBD2, and absent DNA this call remains unverified. CDR3 size: 16 residues. From germline, CDR1 is SEHNR and CDR2 FQNEAQ (reference sequence). The chain's CDR3 is CASSLIRRISQETQYF.

This clonotype ranks as medium-sized (0.01 to 0.1%) in terms of frequency. The gene calls are TRBV19 and TRBJ1-1. From germline, CDR1 is LNHDA and CDR2 SQIVND (reference sequence). The CDR3 contains 14 residues. CDR3 protein: CASSINPPRAEAFF.

The CDR3 spells CSVGTGDRDQPQHF. V usage is TRBV29-1 and J usage is TRBJ1-5; TCRdb calls TRBD1, which cannot be checked without DNA. The CDR3 spans 14 residues. The germline CDR1 and CDR2 sequences are SQVTM and ANQGSEA. Full variable domain (remainder filled in from reference TRBV29-1 and TRBJ1-5): SAVISQKPSRDICQRGTSLTIQCQVDSQVTMMFWYRQQPGQSLTLIATANQGSEATYESGFVIDKFPISRPNLTFSTLTVSNMSPEDSSIYLCSVGTGDRDQPQHFGDGTRLSIL.

This clonotype is labeled medium-sized based on frequency. The rearrangement uses TRBV27 and TRBJ1-4; TCRdb returns TRBD1, unconfirmable since there is no DNA. The CDR3 spans 15 residues. From germline, CDR1 is MNHEY and CDR2 SMNVEV (reference sequence). CDR3 residues: CASSLNPGSSVGLFF.

The gene calls are TRBV6-1 and TRBJ1-5; the D call of TRBD1 rests on TCRdb alone, since no DNA is present to check it. Germline V CDR1 and CDR2: MNHNS, SASEGT. The length of the CDR3 is 15 residues. The chain's CDR3 is CASSLRTASNQPQHF.

This clonotype is deemed medium-sized (0.01 to 0.1%) by its frequency. The chain carries TRBV19 and TRBJ1-2. The germline gives CDR1 LNHDA, CDR2 SQIVND (reference sequence). CDR3 length: 15 amino acids. The CDR3: CASINTALTNYGYTF.

This clonotype is identified as medium-sized from frequency. The chain has TRBV27 and TRBJ1-1. CDR1 and CDR2 from the germline V gene are MNHEY and SMNVEV (reference sequence). The CDR3 covers 13 residues. CDR3 in amino acids: CASSRNTNTEAFF.

This chain links TRBV29-1 with TRBJ2-1; TCRdb indicates TRBD2, and absent DNA this call remains unverified. The CDR3 sequence is 13 residues long. CDR1 is SQVTM, CDR2 ANQGSEA, per germline. The chain's CDR3 is CSVLGLVSPEQFF.

This sequence joins TRBV6-1 and TRBJ2-5. The CDR3 contains 11 residues. The germline gives CDR1 MNHNS, CDR2 SASEGT. The CDR3 sequence: CASIETETQYF.

This clonotype is called medium-sized based on its frequency. The genes are TRBV6-6 and TRBJ2-7; TCRdb gives TRBD1 as the D gene, but with no DNA this cannot be confirmed. Germline V gives CDR1 MNHNY, CDR2 SVGAGI (reference sequence). This CDR3 is built from 14 residues. The CDR3 loop is CASRGQGTSYEQYF.

The rearrangement joins TRBV14 to TRBJ2-1; TCRdb reports TRBD1, a call that lacks DNA to check it against. Per germline, CDR1 SGHDN and CDR2 FVKESK. There are 17 residues in the CDR3. Here the CDR3 reads CASSQEQGLSSYNEQFF. Looking up the rest from reference TRBV14 and TRBJ2-1 gives the full variable domain: EAGVTQFPSHSVIEKGQTVTLRCDPISGHDNLYWYRRVMGKEIKFLLHFVKESKQDESGMPNNRFLAERTGGTYSTLKVQPAELEDSGVYFCASSQEQGLSSYNEQFFGPGTRLTVL.

This clonotype ranks as medium-sized (0.01 to 0.1%) in terms of frequency. The chain carries TRBV19 and TRBJ1-4; TCRdb's assignment of TRBD1 cannot be checked, as there is no DNA. This CDR3 is built from 15 residues. Germline V lookup: CDR1 LNHDA, CDR2 SQIVND (reference sequence). CDR3 protein: CASSMGGQGNEKLFF. The variable domain in full, completed from reference TRBV19 and TRBJ1-4, reads DGGITQSPKYLFRKEGQNVTLSCEQNLNHDAMYWYRQDPGQGLRLIYYSQIVNDFQKGDIAEGYSVSREKKESFPLTVTSAQKNPTAFYLCASSMGGQGNEKLFFGSGTQLSVL.

This clonotype ranks as medium-sized in terms of frequency. The chain recombines TRBV5-6 with TRBJ1-2; lacking DNA, the TRBD1 call made by TCRdb goes unchecked. This CDR3 has 15 residues. Germline V gene sequence: CDR1 SGHDT, CDR2 YYEEEE. The CDR3 spells CASSSDRAPNYGYTF. Filled out from reference TRBV5-6 and TRBJ1-2, the complete variable domain reads DAGVTQSPTHLIKTRGQQVTLRCSPKSGHDTVSWYQQALGQGPQFIFQYYEEEERQRGNFPDRFSGHQFPNYSSELNVNALLLGDSALYLCASSSDRAPNYGYTFGSGTRLTVV.

By frequency, this clonotype is medium-sized. The chain combines TRBV20-1 with TRBJ2-3. Germline CDR1 reads DFQATT; CDR2 reads SNEGSKA (reference sequence). The CDR3 length is 12 residues. The chain's CDR3 is CSASEGSNTQYF.

This clonotype is classed as medium-sized by frequency. The rearrangement uses TRBV19 and TRBJ1-2. Germline CDR1 LNHDA, CDR2 SQIVND (reference sequence). The CDR3 is 13 amino acids. The CDR3 region is CASTVGDFYGYTF.

According to its frequency, this clonotype is medium-sized. V and J are TRBV6-2 or TRBV6-3 and TRBJ2-1. Germline V gene lookup returns CDR1 MNHEY and CDR2 SVGEGT. This CDR3 is built from 15 residues. The CDR3 sequence: CASSLYGEAYNEQFF.

In terms of frequency, this clonotype is medium-sized. This chain uses TRBV6-5 with TRBJ2-1. Germline V lookup: CDR1 MNHEY, CDR2 SVGAGI. The length of the CDR3 is 12 residues. This CDR3 is CASSVRNNEQFF.